This T cell receptor beta chain was documented in a study of CD8+ T cells in alopecia areata. The wider study: Donors of skin were C3H/HeJ mice aged roughly 6-13 months with spontaneous alopecia, and recipients were roughly 6-11-week-old female C3H/HeJ mice.

Cells pooled from cutaneous lymph nodes were sorted on CD4, CD8alpha, NKG2D, NKG2ACE and other markers. The authors extracted RNA and reverse transcribed it into cDNA as the sequencing template. Sequenced by immunoSEQ multiplex PCR; TCRdb stores in-frame clones only, minus some. The sample presents 200,000 to 300,000 clones, none singletons. Whole-study findings and limits: Normal skin contains resident alphabeta T cells, and these are also sequenced in scalp samples. More clonal than normal scalp was lesional scalp, particularly alopecia totalis/universalis.

The CDR3 contains 14 residues. Germline V gene lookup returns CDR1 LGHNA and CDR2 YNLKQL (reference sequence). The V gene lost 0 bases and the J gene lost 3 bases, with 6 bases spanning the gap. This clone appeared a few times. The antigen is undetermined. Gene names and germline refer to mouse. The CDR3 goes on 4 residues after the read ends, and that part is filled in from the germline J gene. The TCR sequence derives from a C3H/HeJ mouse with alopecia areata. For this strain, the MHC haplotype corresponds to H2-k. V is TRBV5 and J is TRBJ2-1; D not resolved. The sample consisted of CD4+ T cells sorted from a lymph node. The CDR3 bases that were read are TGTGCCAGCAGCCAAGAGCAGTTCTATGCT. Translated: CASSQEQFYA. From start to end, the CDR3 is CASSQEQFYAEQFF.